A single sample is the source of the 18 T cell receptor beta chains below, sequenced in a study of OX40 agonist ivuxolimab in advanced cancers. The protocol was immunoSEQ multiplex PCR, while the TCRdb copy is restricted to in-frame clones and leaves out a portion. The data contain over 85,000 clones, approximately 87% of them singletons. The sample was CD4+ or CD8+ T cells sorted from blood, taken in a trial of the OX40 agonist ivuxolimab. The source of these receptors is an adult with an advanced solid tumor such as melanoma, head and neck, liver or kidney cancer.

This clone has just a few counts. The rearrangement joins TRBV19 to TRBJ2-2; D may be TRBD1 (5 bases). Germline assignment: CDR1 LNHDA and CDR2 SQIVND (reference sequence). The V end lost 3 bases, the J end lost 8 bases, and 10 bases lay between the germline ends. This CDR3 comprises 13 residues. CDR3 region: CASSMQGSGELFF. CDR3 DNA sequence: TGTGCCAGTAGTATGCAGGGTTCTGGGGAGCTGTTTTTT.

To note about this clone: At one of its ends the junction is not consistent with the germline gene, which may arise from a read error. The rearrangement uses TRBV7-8 and TRBJ2-7, with 10 bases identical to TRBD2. The CDR3 spans 14 residues. In germline, CDR1 is SGHVS, CDR2 FQNEAQ. DNA of the CDR3: TGTGCCAGCAGTTTAGCGGGGGGACGTTACGAGCAGTACTTC. Residues: CASSLAGGRYEQYF.

This clone was recorded only once. This chain connects TRBV4-2 to TRBJ2-6; D unresolved. The CDR3 covers 15 residues. Trimming stripped 1 base from V and 2 bases from J, with 6 bases between. CDR1 is LGHNA and CDR2 is YNFKEQ in the germline V gene. In nucleotides, the CDR3 is TGTGCCAGCAGCCAAGGGGAAGCTGGGGCCAACGTCCTGACTTTC. Amino acids: CASSQGEAGANVLTF.

The rearrangement uses TRBV5-6 and TRBJ1-1; 11 bases are shared with TRBD1. Germline CDR1 is SGHDT and CDR2 is YYEEEE. The V and J ends lost 3 bases and 0 bases, in that order; junction bases with no gene match: 13. CDR3 size: 19 residues. The CDR3 sequence: CASSSAGRDRGTLNTEAFF. The CDR3 coding sequence is TGTGCCAGCAGCTCAGCAGGGCGGGACAGGGGGACTCTGAACACTGAAGCTTTCTTT.

The genes are TRBV19 and TRBJ1-3; D might be TRBD1 (6 bases). The length of the CDR3 is 13 residues. The germline gives CDR1 LNHDA, CDR2 SQIVND (reference sequence). V gave up 5 bases and J gave up 2 bases, with 7 bases separating them. The CDR3 sequence: CASSRGPGNTIYF. The CDR3 bases are TGTGCCAGTAGTCGGGGGCCTGGAAACACCATATATTTT.

The chain links TRBV7-2 to TRBJ1-2, with 8 bases aligning to TRBD1. This CDR3 contains 14 residues. Per the germline V gene, CDR1 is SGHTA and CDR2 is FQGNSA. V was clipped by 5 bases and J by 0 bases; unmatched bases: 2. CDR3 in DNA: TGTGCCAGCAGCGACAGGGGAGCTAACTATGGCTACACCTTC. It encodes CASSDRGANYGYTF.

The chain employs TRBV30 and TRBJ2-7; 8 nucleotides agree with TRBD1. The CDR3 is 15 amino acids. Germline assignment: CDR1 GTSNPN and CDR2 SVGIG (reference sequence). The junction had 7 bases not matched to a gene; V was cut back by 0 bases and J by 3 bases. CDR3 nucleotide sequence: TGTGCCTGGAGTGTACCAAACAGGGGGTACTACGAGCAGTACTTC. Translation gives CAWSVPNRGYYEQYF.

CDR3 nucleotide sequence: TGTGCCAGCAGCTTACTCAGGGGATTCAGCTCCTACAATGAGCAGTTCTTC. This translates into CASSLLRGFSSYNEQFF. The chain has TRBV11-1 and TRBJ2-1, with a possible D match to TRBD1 (6 bases). The CDR3 runs 17 residues. Trimming stripped 2 bases from V and 0 bases from J, with 14 bases between. Germline V lookup: CDR1 SGHAT, CDR2 FQDESV (reference sequence).

This clone was counted once. The CDR3 region has the DNA TGTGCCAGCAGCTCTAGGACAGGGAGAGATGAGCAGTTCTTC. This encodes CASSSRTGRDEQFF. This chain links TRBV7-9 with TRBJ2-1, with 8 bases identical to TRBD1. V lost 4 bases, J lost 8 bases, and 7 bases stayed unmatched. This CDR3 has 14 amino acids. Per germline, CDR1 SEHNR and CDR2 FQNEAQ (reference sequence).

CDR3 sequence: CASSDGRNEQYF. CDR3 DNA sequence: TGTGCCAGCAGTGATGGTCGCAACGAGCAGTACTTC. This rearrangement joins TRBV6-1 to TRBJ2-7; no clear D gene. This CDR3 spans 12 amino acids. Germline-derived CDR1 and CDR2 are MNHNS and SASEGT. Trimming took off 3 bases at V and 5 bases at J, with 8 bases between the two ends.

The genes are TRBV5-6 and TRBJ2-2, with D perhaps matching TRBD2 (7 bases). The germline gives CDR1 SGHDT, CDR2 YYEEEE. V lost 2 bases and J lost 8, with 13 bases in between. CDR3 length equals 14 residues. As DNA, the CDR3 is TGTGCCAGCAGCTTCGGCGGGGGCCCGGGGGAGCTGTTTTTT. Protein product: CASSFGGGPGELFF.

This chain uses TRBV4-1 with TRBJ1-4, with D possibly being TRBD1 (6 bases). The CDR3 loop spans 18 amino acids. The germline gives CDR1 MGHRA, CDR2 YSYEKL. Trimming left V 1 base short and J 3 bases short, with 18 bases between. As DNA, the CDR3 is TGCGCCAGCAGCCAAGCGACCCGGATGCAGGGGCCTAATGAAAAACTGTTTTTT. Amino acid sequence: CASSQATRMQGPNEKLFF.

The V call is TRBV6-5, the J call TRBJ1-4; 9 bases are a match to TRBD1. After removal of 10 bases from V and 8 bases from J, the junction contained 8 bases not matched to a gene. This CDR3 spans 13 amino acids. CDR1 is MNHEY, CDR2 SVGAGI, per germline. The CDR3 here is CATRQGEGEKLFF. The CDR3 coding sequence is TGTGCCACCCGACAGGGGGAAGGAGAAAAACTGTTTTTT.

The chain joins TRBV7-2 to TRBJ2-3; no firm D call. The CDR3 is 15 residues long. Trimming removed 3 bases from V and 4 bases from J, with 14 bases in between. Germline CDR1 SGHTA, CDR2 FQGNSA. The CDR3 nucleotides read TGTGCCAGCAGCTTTCACCAGGTTATCCCAGATACGCAGTATTTT. It codes for CASSFHQVIPDTQYF.

This rearrangement joins TRBV19 to TRBJ1-5, with 7 positions matching TRBD1. This CDR3 is built from 15 residues. J was trimmed by 4 bases and V by 7 bases; bases with no gene match: 10. Germline V gene data show CDR1 as LNHDA and CDR2 as SQIVND (reference sequence). This CDR3 is CASTNTGALNQPQHF. The CDR3 DNA follows: TGTGCCAGTACTAATACAGGGGCCTTGAATCAGCCCCAGCATTTT.

The rearrangement links TRBV2 to TRBJ2-2; 8 bases are shared with TRBD2. Germline-derived CDR1 and CDR2 are SNHLY and FYNNEI. The CDR3 spans 14 residues. After removal of 6 bases from V and 3 bases from J, the junction contained 3 bases not matched to a gene. The CDR3 loop is CASRTGGHTGELFF. In DNA, the CDR3 is TGTGCCAGCAGGACGGGGGGGCACACCGGGGAGCTGTTTTTT.

The genes are TRBV6-1 and TRBJ1-4; no reliable D call. V was pared by 7 bases and J by 1 base, with 13 bases between. Germline V gene sequence: CDR1 MNHNS, CDR2 SASEGT. This CDR3 has 15 amino acids. CDR3 region: CASTDPVGTNEKLFF. The DNA for the CDR3 is TGTGCCAGCACCGACCCGGTTGGAACTAATGAAAAACTGTTTTTT.

This clone has only a few counts. At one of its ends the junction is not consistent with the germline gene, which may arise from a read error. This chain uses TRBV7-7 with TRBJ2-6; possibly TRBD1 or TRBD2 for D (6 bases each). CDR1 and CDR2 (germline): SSHAT, FNYEAQ (reference sequence). The CDR3 extends over 16 amino acids. CDR3 bases: TGTGCTAGCAGCTTTATCGGGGGCACTGGGGCCAACGTCCTGACTTTC. The encoded protein is CASSFIGGTGANVLTF.